This T cell receptor beta chain was profiled in a study of cytomegalovirus exposure and HLA in healthy donors. Study in general: From HLA-typed donors, an early data release held about 85 million unique TCRs. Overall study findings and caveats: It was approximately 150 TCR beta chains that were listed as cytomegalovirus-associated. Analysis was carried out at a later point, and it linked a missense DCLRE1C variant to TCR beta V- and J-gene trimming.

Researchers ran the PCR with 60 Vbeta and 13 Jbeta primers. Some clones are missing from TCRdb's copy, which holds only in-frame ones; the method was immunoSEQ multiplex PCR. This table has approximately 200,000 clones, 78% appearing once. In the case of this clone: What it recognizes is unknown. The same CDR3 is also encoded by other DNA sequences in this sample.

The clonotype originates from a woman in her twenties or thirties in good health and CMV-seropositive. Sequencing was carried out using PBMCs.

CDR3 residues: CASSPLQGTEAFF. CDR3 bases: TGTGCCAGCAGTCCTCTTCAGGGTACTGAAGCTTTCTTT. The chain joins TRBV28 to TRBJ1-1, with D possibly TRBD1 on 5 matching bases. V shed 5 bases and J shed 5 bases, with 12 bases lying between them. The CDR3 is 13 amino acids. Per the germline V gene, CDR1 is MDHEN and CDR2 is SYDVKM.